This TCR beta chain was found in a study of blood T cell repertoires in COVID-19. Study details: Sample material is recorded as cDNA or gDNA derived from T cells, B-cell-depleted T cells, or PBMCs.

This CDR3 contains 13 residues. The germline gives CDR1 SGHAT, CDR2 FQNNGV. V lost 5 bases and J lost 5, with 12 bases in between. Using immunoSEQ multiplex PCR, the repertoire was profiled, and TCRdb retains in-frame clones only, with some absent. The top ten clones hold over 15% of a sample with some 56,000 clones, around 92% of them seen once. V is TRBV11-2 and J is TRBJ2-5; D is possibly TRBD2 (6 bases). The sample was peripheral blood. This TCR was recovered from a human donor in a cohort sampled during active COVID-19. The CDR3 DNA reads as TGTGCCAGCAGCAACTCGGAGGGGGAGACCCAGTACTTC. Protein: CASSNSEGETQYF.